This T cell receptor beta chain was sequenced for a study of shared clonotypes between healthy human individuals. Whole-study results and caveats: The naive CD4 repertoires of a few donors were compared, and around 4.7% of clonotypes were shared. Clonotype sharing among donors was expected to depend on sequencing depth.

The material for each subset, its genomic DNA, was split evenly across several immunoSEQ plates. The protocol was immunoSEQ multiplex PCR, while the TCRdb copy is restricted to in-frame clones and leaves out a portion. Altogether 640,000 or so clones are present, about two thirds being singletons, with the ten largest covering under 2%. A CD45RA+ naive subset and a CD45RA-negative memory subset were split from CD4+ cells. As to this clone: Its antigen is currently unknown.

The TCR was taken from a woman in her 30s in good health. The material sequenced was memory CD4+ T cells sorted from blood. Described subset: CD45RA-negative fraction.

This CDR3 is CASSVYRGEQYF. The CDR3 DNA is TGTGCCAGCAGTGTATACAGGGGCGAGCAGTACTTC. This chain links TRBV6-1 with TRBJ2-7; 7 nucleotides line up with TRBD1. This CDR3 has 12 residues. Germline V gene data show CDR1 as MNHNS and CDR2 as SASEGT. The V and J ends lost 4 bases and 6 bases, in that order; junction bases with no gene match: 3.